Reported below is one T cell receptor (beta chain). Its antigen is unknown. These data originate in a study of cytomegalovirus exposure and HLA in healthy donors. The donors comprised healthy bone marrow donors. PCR amplification relied on 60 Vbeta primers (plus 13 Jbeta primers). The assay was immunoSEQ multiplex PCR, and TCRdb's table has in-frame clones only and misses some. The sample lists roughly 200,000 clones; over 65% were seen once. After removal of 0 bases from V and 3 bases from J, the junction contained 6 bases not matched to a gene. Germline assignment: CDR1 MGHRA and CDR2 YSYEKL. This CDR3 region has 18 residues. General observations from the study: Analysis was carried out at a later point, and it linked a missense DCLRE1C variant to TCR beta V- and J-gene trimming.

Sequenced material: PBMCs. The gene calls are TRBV4-1 and TRBJ2-2; 11 bases are shared with TRBD2. The receptor was isolated from a woman aged 55-75 years in good health and CMV-seropositive. CDR3 DNA sequence: TGCGCCAGCAGCCAAGAGCTAGCGGGAGGCCGCCACACCGGGGAGCTGTTTTTT. Protein sequence: CASSQELAGGRHTGELFF.